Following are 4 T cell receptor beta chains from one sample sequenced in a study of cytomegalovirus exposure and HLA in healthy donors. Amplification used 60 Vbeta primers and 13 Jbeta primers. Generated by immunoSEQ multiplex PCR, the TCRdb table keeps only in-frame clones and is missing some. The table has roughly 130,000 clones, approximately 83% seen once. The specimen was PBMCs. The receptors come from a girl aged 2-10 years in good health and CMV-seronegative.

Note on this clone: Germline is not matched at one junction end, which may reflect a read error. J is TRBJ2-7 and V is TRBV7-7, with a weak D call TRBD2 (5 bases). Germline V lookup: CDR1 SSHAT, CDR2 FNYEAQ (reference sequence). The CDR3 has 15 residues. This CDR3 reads CASSVSDTAGGEQYF. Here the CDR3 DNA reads TGTGCTAGCAGCGTGTCGGATACCGCGGGCGGCGAGCAGTACTTC. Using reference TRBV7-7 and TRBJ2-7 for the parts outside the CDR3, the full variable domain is GAGVSQSPRYKVTKRGQDVTLRCDPISSHATLYWYQQALGQGPEFLTYFNYEAQPDKSGLPSDRFSAERPEGSISTLTIQRTEQRDSAMYRCASSVSDTAGGEQYFGPGTRLTVT.

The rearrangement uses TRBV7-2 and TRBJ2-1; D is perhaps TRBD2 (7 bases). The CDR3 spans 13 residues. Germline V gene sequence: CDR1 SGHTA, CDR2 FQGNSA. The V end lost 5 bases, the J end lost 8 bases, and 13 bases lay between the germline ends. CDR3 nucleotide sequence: TGTGCCAGCAGCCAAGGGGGGGGCTATGAGCAGTTCTTC. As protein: CASSQGGGYEQFF. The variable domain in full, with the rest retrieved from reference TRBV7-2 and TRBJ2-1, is GAGVSQSPSNKVTEKGKDVELRCDPISGHTALYWYRQSLGQGLEFLIYFQGNSAPDKSGLPSDRFSAERTGGSVSTLTIQRTQQEDSAVYLCASSQGGGYEQFFGPGTRLTVL.

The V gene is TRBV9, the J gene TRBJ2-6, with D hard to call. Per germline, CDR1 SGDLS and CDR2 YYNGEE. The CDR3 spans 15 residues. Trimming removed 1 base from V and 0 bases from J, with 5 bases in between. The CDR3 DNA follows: TGTGCCAGCAGCGTACGGGTCTCTGGGGCCAACGTCCTGACTTTC. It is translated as CASSVRVSGANVLTF.

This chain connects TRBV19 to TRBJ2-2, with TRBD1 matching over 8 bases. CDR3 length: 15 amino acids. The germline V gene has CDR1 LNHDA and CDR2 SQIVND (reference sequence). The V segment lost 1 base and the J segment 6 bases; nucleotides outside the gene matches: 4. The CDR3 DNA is TGTGCCAGTAGTATAGGGACAGGGATTTCCGGGGAGCTGTTTTTT. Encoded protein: CASSIGTGISGELFF.